This TCR beta chain is from a study of identical twins. The CDR3 totals 17 residues. The ends lost 1 base at V and 2 bases at J; junction bases unmatched: 8. Germline V CDR1 and CDR2: LGHNA, YNFKEQ. This clonotype was counted only a few times. TCRdb used MiXCR to reprocess the 5' RACE reads, holding one entry per CDR3 protein. Of 1.5 million to 2 million distinct CDR3 sequences listed, around 33% are singletons. The sequenced sample consisted of cord blood. The receptor was isolated from a newborn girl in good health. The chain joins TRBV4-2 to TRBJ2-7; TRBD2 matches at 10 bases. The CDR3 region is CASSQVSTSGFPYEQYF. The DNA of the CDR3 is TGTGCCAGCAGCCAAGTATCGACTAGCGGGTTCCCCTACGAGCAGTACTTC.